These 11 T cell receptor beta chains came from one sample sequenced in a study of T cell responses to AZD1222 COVID-19 vaccine. The data were produced by immunoSEQ multiplex PCR, yet TCRdb's version contains in-frame clones alone and is incomplete. The table shows about 120,000 clones, with about 91% occurring only once. Sample: peripheral blood, taken on day 0 of AZD1222 vaccination. The receptor source for this set is an adult in good health.

The V call is TRBV3-1 (or the pseudogene TRBV3-2), the J call TRBJ1-1; TRBD1 aligns across 8 bases. V was clipped by 2 bases and J by 7 bases; unmatched bases: 9. There are 15 residues in the CDR3. From germline, CDR1 is LGHDT and CDR2 YNNKEL (reference sequence). The CDR3 spells CASSQRGTGKVEAFF. The CDR3 nucleotides are TGTGCCAGCAGCCAAAGAGGGACAGGTAAAGTTGAAGCTTTCTTT.

DNA of the CDR3: TGTGCCAGCAGCCCCGACGGCACAGATACGCAGTATTTT. This translates into CASSPDGTDTQYF. The V gene is TRBV12-3 or TRBV12-4, the J gene TRBJ2-3; D remains ambiguous. The V end was cut by 6 bases, the J end by 1 base, with 8 bases between. The CDR3 spans 13 residues.

The chain joins TRBV6-2 or TRBV6-3 to TRBJ2-3; TRBD2 aligns across 8 bases. The length of the CDR3 is 16 residues. Looked up from germline, CDR1 is MNHEY and CDR2 is SVGEGT. The V and J ends lost 4 bases and 1 base, in that order; junction bases with no gene match: 7. The CDR3, as DNA: TGTGCCAGCAGTTGGCTTCAGACTAGCGGCACAGATACGCAGTATTTT. It yields the protein CASSWLQTSGTDTQYF.

There are a few counts of this clone. The chain is built from TRBV30 and TRBJ2-3; D gene uncertain. This CDR3 comprises 13 residues. V was pared by 2 bases and J by 0 bases, with 6 bases between. The germline V gene has CDR1 GTSNPN and CDR2 SVGIG (reference sequence). CDR3 sequence reads: CAWSQSSTDTQYF. CDR3 in DNA: TGTGCCTGGAGTCAATCTAGCACAGATACGCAGTATTTT.

This chain connects TRBV7-2 to TRBJ1-4, with D maybe TRBD1 (5 bases). The CDR3 contains 13 residues. Germline V CDR1 and CDR2: SGHTA, FQGNSA. Deletions cut 4 bases from V and 7 bases from J, with 10 bases between. The CDR3 DNA is TGTGCCAGCAGCTCAATGGGGGGTGAAAAACTGTTTTTT. This gives the protein CASSSMGGEKLFF. Full variable domain (missing parts from reference TRBV7-2 and TRBJ1-4): GAGVSQSPSNKVTEKGKDVELRCDPISGHTALYWYRQSLGQGLEFLIYFQGNSAPDKSGLPSDRFSAERTGGSVSTLTIQRTQQEDSAVYLCASSSMGGEKLFFGSGTQLSVL.

This sequence joins TRBV28 and TRBJ2-4; 7 nucleotides match TRBD2. Losses at the gene ends were 1 base for V and 1 base for J; bases not matched to a gene: 4. This CDR3 region has 16 residues. The germline V gene has CDR1 MDHEN and CDR2 SYDVKM. CDR3 amino acids: CASSLSAGGAKNIQYF. In DNA, the CDR3 is TGTGCCAGCAGTTTATCGGCCGGGGGGGCCAAAAACATTCAGTACTTC.

The CDR3 DNA sequence: TGTGCCAGCAGTAAACCCACAGGGACGGAAGCTTTCTTT. It yields the protein CASSKPTGTEAFF. This sequence joins TRBV6-5 and TRBJ1-1; a weak D match, TRBD1 (6 bases). Trimming stripped 5 bases from V and 8 bases from J, with 15 bases between. The CDR3 length is 13 residues. Germline V gene data show CDR1 as MNHEY and CDR2 as SVGAGI.

The chain combines TRBV7-9 with TRBJ1-6, with D possibly TRBD1 on 5 matching bases. Trimming pared 2 bases from V and 6 bases from J, leaving 14 bases between. The CDR3 loop spans 16 amino acids. The germline gives CDR1 SEHNR, CDR2 FQNEAQ (reference sequence). The CDR3 DNA is TGTGCCAGCAGCTTACCCCCGCAGGGAATTAATTCACCCCTCCACTTT. Amino acid sequence: CASSLPPQGINSPLHF.

This clone occurred many times. The rearrangement joins TRBV27 to TRBJ1-5; 8 bases are shared with TRBD1. Losses at the gene ends were 5 bases for V and 0 bases for J; bases not matched to a gene: 6. CDR1 and CDR2 from the germline V gene are MNHEY and SMNVEV (reference sequence). This CDR3 is 16 amino acids long. CDR3 residues: CASSRDRTYSNQPQHF. The CDR3 DNA is TGTGCCAGCAGTAGGGACAGGACCTATAGCAATCAGCCCCAGCATTTT.

In its sample, this clone was seen once. This chain joins TRBV9 and TRBJ1-4; TRBD1 matches 12 bases. This CDR3 region has 17 residues. The V and J ends lost 2 bases and 3 bases, in that order; junction bases with no gene match: 5. Germline loops: CDR1 SGDLS, CDR2 YYNGEE. CDR3 amino acids: CASSVGTGGRANEKLFF. For the CDR3, the DNA is TGTGCCAGCAGCGTCGGGACAGGGGGCCGTGCTAATGAAAAACTGTTTTTT.

V is TRBV7-3 and J is TRBJ1-6; perhaps TRBD1 as D (6 bases). Germline lookup yields CDR1 SGHTA and CDR2 FQGTGA. Trimming removed 6 bases from V and 7 bases from J, with 10 bases in between. This CDR3 comprises 13 residues. CDR3 sequence (DNA): TGTGCCAGCAGTAACAGGGTAAATTCACCCCTCCACTTT. Its translation: CASSNRVNSPLHF.